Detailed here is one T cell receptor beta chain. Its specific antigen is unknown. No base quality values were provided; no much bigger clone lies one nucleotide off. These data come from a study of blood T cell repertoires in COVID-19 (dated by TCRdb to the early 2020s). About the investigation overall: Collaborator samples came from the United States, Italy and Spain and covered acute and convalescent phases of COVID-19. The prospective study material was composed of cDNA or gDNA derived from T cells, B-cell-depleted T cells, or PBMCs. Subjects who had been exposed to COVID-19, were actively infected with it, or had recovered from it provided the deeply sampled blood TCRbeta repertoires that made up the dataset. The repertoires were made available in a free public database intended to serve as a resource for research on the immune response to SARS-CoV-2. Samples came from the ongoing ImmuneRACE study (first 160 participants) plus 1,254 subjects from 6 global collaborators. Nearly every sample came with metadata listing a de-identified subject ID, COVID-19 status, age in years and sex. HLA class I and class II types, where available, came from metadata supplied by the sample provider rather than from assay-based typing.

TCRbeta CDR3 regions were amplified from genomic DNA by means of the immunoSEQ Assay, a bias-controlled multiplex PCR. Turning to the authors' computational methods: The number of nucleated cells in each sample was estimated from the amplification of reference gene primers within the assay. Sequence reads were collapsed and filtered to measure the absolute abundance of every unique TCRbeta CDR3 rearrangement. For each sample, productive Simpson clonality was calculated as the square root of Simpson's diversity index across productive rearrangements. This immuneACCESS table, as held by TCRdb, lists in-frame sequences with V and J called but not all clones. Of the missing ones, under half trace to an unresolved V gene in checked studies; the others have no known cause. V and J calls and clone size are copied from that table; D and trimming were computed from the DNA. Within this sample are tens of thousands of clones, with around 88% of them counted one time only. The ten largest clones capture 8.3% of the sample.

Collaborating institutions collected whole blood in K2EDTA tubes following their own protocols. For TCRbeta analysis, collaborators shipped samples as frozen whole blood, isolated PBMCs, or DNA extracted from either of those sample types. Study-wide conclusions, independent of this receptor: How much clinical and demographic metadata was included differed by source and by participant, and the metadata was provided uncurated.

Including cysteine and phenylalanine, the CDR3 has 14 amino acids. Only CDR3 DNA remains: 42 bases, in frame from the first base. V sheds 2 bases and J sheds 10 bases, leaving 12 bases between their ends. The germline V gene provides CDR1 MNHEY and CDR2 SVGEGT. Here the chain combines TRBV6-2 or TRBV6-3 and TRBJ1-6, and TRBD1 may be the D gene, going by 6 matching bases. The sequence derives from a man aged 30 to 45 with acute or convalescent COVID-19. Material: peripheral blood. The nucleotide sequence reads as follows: TGTGCCAGCAGTTACGATCAGGGGAGATCACCCCTCCACTTT. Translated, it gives CASSYDQGRSPLHF.